Below are 8 T cell receptor beta chains sequenced from a single sample in a study of shared clonotypes between healthy human individuals. Profiled with immunoSEQ multiplex PCR; TCRdb holds only in-frame clones, not every one. The sample contains hundreds of thousands of clones, roughly 77% of which appear only once. The specimen sequenced was PBMCs. These TCRs come from a woman aged 40 to 50 in good health. Some clones in this sample may be carry-over from other donors' samples.

V gene TRBV28 combines with J gene TRBJ2-1, with no clear D. The V gene's germline CDR1 is MDHEN and CDR2 SYDVKM. CDR3 length: 11 residues. Between the trimmed V and J ends, which lost 8 bases and 5 bases, there was a span of 7 bases. The CDR3 loop reads CASRQNNEQFF. Here the CDR3 DNA reads TGTGCCAGCCGGCAGAACAATGAGCAGTTCTTC.

The chain joins TRBV11-2 to TRBJ1-4; TRBD1 might be the D (5 bases). The CDR3 runs to 12 residues. Germline V gene data show CDR1 as SGHAT and CDR2 as FQNNGV. V lost 5 bases, J lost 10 bases, and 11 bases lay in between. The CDR3 here is CASSGAGGKLFF. CDR3 coding DNA: TGTGCCAGCAGCGGGGCGGGGGGAAAACTGTTTTTT. Full variable domain (rest looked up from reference TRBV11-2 and TRBJ1-4): EAGVAQSPRYKIIEKRQSVAFWCNPISGHATLYWYQQILGQGPKLLIQFQNNGVVDDSQLPKDRFSAERLKGVDSTLKIQPAKLEDSAVYLCASSGAGGKLFFGSGTQLSVL.

This chain uses TRBV27 with TRBJ2-7; a weak D match, TRBD2 (6 bases). Germline CDR1 reads MNHEY; CDR2 reads SMNVEV (reference sequence). V lost 4 bases and J lost 3, with 16 bases in between. This CDR3 comprises 15 residues. The CDR3 reads CASSSRRADGYEQYF. The CDR3 nucleotides read TGTGCCAGCAGTTCACGGAGGGCCGATGGCTACGAGCAGTACTTC.

The CDR3 region has the DNA TGTGCCAGCAGCCACGGCGGGTATCAAGAGACCCAGTACTTC. Its translation is CASSHGGYQETQYF. V usage is TRBV7-6 and J usage is TRBJ2-5, with TRBD2 as a possible D gene (5 bases). Trimming took 5 bases from V and 2 from J, leaving 12 bases between them. Germline assignment: CDR1 SGHVS and CDR2 FNYEAQ. The CDR3 is 14 residues long.

This clone was observed a few times. The chain joins TRBV10-3 to TRBJ1-2; maybe TRBD1 (5 bases). Germline V gene data show CDR1 as ENHRY and CDR2 as SYGVKD. This CDR3 is 12 amino acids long. With 10 bases removed from V and 2 bases from J, the gap between germline ends came to 11 bases. In nucleotides, the CDR3 is TGTGCCACGGGTGGGGACAACTATGGCTACACCTTC. Amino acid sequence: CATGGDNYGYTF.

The rearrangement joins TRBV7-9 to TRBJ1-1, with TRBD1 as a possible D gene (5 bases). The germline V gene has CDR1 SEHNR and CDR2 FQNEAQ (reference sequence). This CDR3 spans 14 amino acids. V was clipped by 3 bases and J by 1 base, with 9 bases between them. CDR3 region: CASSLAGGNTEAFF. The CDR3 bases are TGTGCCAGCAGCTTGGCGGGGGGGAACACTGAAGCTTTCTTT.

The J gene is TRBJ2-5, the V gene TRBV7-9, with D hard to call. Trimming shortened V by 1 base and J by 3 bases, and 3 bases separated the two germline ends. Germline loops: CDR1 SEHNR, CDR2 FQNEAQ (reference sequence). The CDR3 has 12 amino acids. CDR3 bases: TGTGCCAGCAGCTTAGTAGAAGAGACCCAGTACTTC. This encodes CASSLVEETQYF. The full variable domain, its missing parts supplied by reference TRBV7-9 and TRBJ2-5, is DTGVSQNPRHKITKRGQNVTFRCDPISEHNRLYWYRQTLGQGPEFLTYFQNEAQLEKSRLLSDRFSAERPKGSFSTLEIQRTEQGDSAMYLCASSLVEETQYFGPGTRLLVL.

The chain couples TRBV5-1 to TRBJ2-4; D could derive from TRBD1 or TRBD2 (5 bases each). The germline V gene encodes CDR1 SGHRS and CDR2 YFSETQ. The CDR3 totals 15 residues. V lost 0 bases, J lost 0 bases, and 7 bases lay in between. As DNA, the CDR3 is TGCGCCAGCAGCTTGGACGGGGCAGCCAAAAACATTCAGTACTTC. It is translated as CASSLDGAAKNIQYF.